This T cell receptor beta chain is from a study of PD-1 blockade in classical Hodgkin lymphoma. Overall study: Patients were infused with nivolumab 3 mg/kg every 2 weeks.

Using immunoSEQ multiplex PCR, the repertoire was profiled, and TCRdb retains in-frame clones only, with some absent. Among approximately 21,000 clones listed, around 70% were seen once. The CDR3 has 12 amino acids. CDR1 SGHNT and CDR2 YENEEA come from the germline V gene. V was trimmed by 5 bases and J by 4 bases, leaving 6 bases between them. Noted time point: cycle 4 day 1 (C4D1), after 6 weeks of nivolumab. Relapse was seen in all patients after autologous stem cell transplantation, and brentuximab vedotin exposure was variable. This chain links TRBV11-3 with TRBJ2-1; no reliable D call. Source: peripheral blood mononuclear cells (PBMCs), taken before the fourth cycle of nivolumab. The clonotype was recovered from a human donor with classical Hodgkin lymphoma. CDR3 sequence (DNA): TGTGCCAGCAGCCTCAGTTACAATGAGCAGTTCTTC. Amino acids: CASSLSYNEQFF.